This is a list of T cell receptor beta chains from one sample in a study of shared clonotypes between healthy human individuals. The assay was immunoSEQ multiplex PCR, and TCRdb's table has in-frame clones only and misses some. The profile covers nearly 600,000 clones, with nearly 97% appearing a single time and 0.11% taken by the ten largest. The specimen was naive CD8+ T cells sorted from blood. The source of these receptors is a woman under 40 in good health. Both conserved end residues are part of each CDR3. Each record gives: V gene, D gene, J gene, clone size, CDR3 DNA, CDR3 protein. D genes are given only for firm matches. Rows may omit the clone size; those that give it use once, few, many or a size class.

v_gene: TRBV7-9; d_gene: TRBD1; j_gene: TRBJ2-7; abundance: .; CDR3nt: TGTGCCAGCAGCTCGGGACAGACCTACGAGCAGTACTTC; CDR3aa: CASSSGQTYEQYF
v_gene: TRBV12-5; d_gene: TRBD1; j_gene: TRBJ2-3; abundance: .; CDR3nt: TGTGCTAGTGTCATAAGACAGGGGGGTAGCACAGATACGCAGTATTTT; CDR3aa: CASVIRQGGSTDTQYF
v_gene: TRBV9; d_gene: TRBD1; j_gene: TRBJ1-5; abundance: .; CDR3nt: TGTGCCAGCAGCGAGACAGGGGGTGGTCAGCCCCAGCATTTT; CDR3aa: CASSETGGGQPQHF
v_gene: TRBV9; d_gene: TRBD2; j_gene: TRBJ2-1; abundance: .; CDR3nt: TGTGCCAGCAGCCCGCCTAGCGGGAGGTACAATGAGCAGTTCTTC; CDR3aa: CASSPPSGRYNEQFF
v_gene: TRBV6-5; d_gene: .; j_gene: TRBJ1-1; abundance: .; CDR3nt: TGTGCCAGCAGTTACTCTGGCATGGTGAACACTGAAGCTTTCTTT; CDR3aa: CASSYSGMVNTEAFF
v_gene: TRBV7-9; d_gene: .; j_gene: TRBJ2-1; abundance: .; CDR3nt: TGTGCCAGCAGCTTAGGGAACAATGAGCAGTTCTTC; CDR3aa: CASSLGNNEQFF
v_gene: TRBV19; d_gene: .; j_gene: TRBJ1-2; abundance: once; CDR3nt: TGTGCCAGTAGACTCGGACGCGGCTACACCTTC; CDR3aa: CASRLGRGYTF
v_gene: TRBV27; d_gene: .; j_gene: TRBJ2-2; abundance: .; CDR3nt: TGTGCCAGCAGTTTATTTGCGGAAGGCACCGGGGAGCTGTTTTTT; CDR3aa: CASSLFAEGTGELFF
v_gene: TRBV5-8; d_gene: .; j_gene: TRBJ1-2; abundance: .; CDR3nt: TGTGCCAGCAGCTTGCGTGGCACGATCTATGGCTACACCTTC; CDR3aa: CASSLRGTIYGYTF
v_gene: TRBV27; d_gene: .; j_gene: TRBJ2-1; abundance: .; CDR3nt: TGTGCCAGCAGTCTCCCAGGGAGCGAGCAGTTCTTC; CDR3aa: CASSLPGSEQFF
v_gene: TRBV29-1; d_gene: TRBD2; j_gene: TRBJ2-7; abundance: once; CDR3nt: TGCAGCGTCCAACTAGCGGGATTTGGTCACGAGCAGTACTTC; CDR3aa: CSVQLAGFGHEQYF
v_gene: TRBV5-8; d_gene: .; j_gene: TRBJ1-4; abundance: .; CDR3nt: TGTGCCAGCAGCTTGTCAGGGCCTCGGGAAAAACTGTTTTTT; CDR3aa: CASSLSGPREKLFF
v_gene: TRBV6-5; d_gene: .; j_gene: TRBJ2-2; abundance: .; CDR3nt: TGTGCCAGCAGTTATCCCGCCAGGGGGAACACCGGGGAGCTGTTTTTT; CDR3aa: CASSYPARGNTGELFF
v_gene: TRBV19; d_gene: .; j_gene: TRBJ2-3; abundance: once; CDR3nt: TGTGCCAGTAGTCAGCTAGCACAGGCTAGCACAGATACGCAGTATTTT; CDR3aa: CASSQLAQASTDTQYF
v_gene: TRBV7-8; d_gene: TRBD1; j_gene: TRBJ2-3; abundance: .; CDR3nt: TGTGCCAGCAACCAGGGGGGCACAGATACGCAGTATTTT; CDR3aa: CASNQGGTDTQYF
v_gene: TRBV6-1; d_gene: TRBD2; j_gene: TRBJ2-7; abundance: .; CDR3nt: TGTGCCAGCAGCGTCGAAGCGGGAGTCAGCAACGAGCAGTACTTC; CDR3aa: CASSVEAGVSNEQYF
v_gene: TRBV5-6; d_gene: TRBD2; j_gene: TRBJ2-1; abundance: once; CDR3nt: TGTGCCAGCAGCCCCGCTAGCGGCTCCTACAATGAGCAGTTCTTC; CDR3aa: CASSPASGSYNEQFF
v_gene: TRBV6-1; d_gene: .; j_gene: TRBJ2-7; abundance: few; CDR3nt: TGTGCCAGCAGTGAGGGGAGCTCCTACGAGCAGTACTTC; CDR3aa: CASSEGSSYEQYF
v_gene: TRBV6-5; d_gene: TRBD1; j_gene: TRBJ2-7; abundance: .; CDR3nt: TGTGCCAGCAGTCTTGGACAGGGATACTACGAGCAGTACTTC; CDR3aa: CASSLGQGYYEQYF
v_gene: TRBV19; d_gene: TRBD2; j_gene: TRBJ2-3; abundance: .; CDR3nt: TGTGCCACCGTGGGGGTAGGGCGAGCGGGAATCGAACCTAGCACAGATACGCAGTATTTT; CDR3aa: CATVGVGRAGIEPSTDTQYF
v_gene: TRBV11-2; d_gene: TRBD2; j_gene: TRBJ2-7; abundance: .; CDR3nt: TGTGCCAGCAGCTACGGACTAGCGGACCATGCGGGCACCTACGAGCAGTACTTC; CDR3aa: CASSYGLADHAGTYEQYF
v_gene: TRBV7-2; d_gene: .; j_gene: TRBJ2-1; abundance: .; CDR3nt: TGTGCCAGCAGCTTAGCCGGGACCCGACTAAGGAATGAGCAGTTCTTC; CDR3aa: CASSLAGTRLRNEQFF
v_gene: TRBV27; d_gene: .; j_gene: TRBJ2-1; abundance: .; CDR3nt: TGTGCCAGCAGTTTGGCCTCCTCGAGCTCCTACAATGAGCAGTTCTTC; CDR3aa: CASSLASSSSYNEQFF
v_gene: TRBV7-7; d_gene: .; j_gene: TRBJ2-5; abundance: .; CDR3nt: TGTGCCAGCAGCTTAGACCCCCCACAGTCTGGGGGAGAGACCCAGTACTTC; CDR3aa: CASSLDPPQSGGETQYF
v_gene: TRBV7-8; d_gene: TRBD2; j_gene: TRBJ2-1; abundance: .; CDR3nt: TGTGCCAGCAGCGACACTAGCGAATACAATGAGCAGTTCTTC; CDR3aa: CASSDTSEYNEQFF
v_gene: TRBV4-1; d_gene: .; j_gene: TRBJ2-7; abundance: .; CDR3nt: TGCGCCAGCAGCCAAGATCGGCACACCACCTACGAGCAGTACTTC; CDR3aa: CASSQDRHTTYEQYF
v_gene: TRBV27; d_gene: .; j_gene: TRBJ2-6; abundance: .; CDR3nt: TGTGCCAGCAGTTTGGGGGCGTCTGGGGCCAACGTCCTGACTTTC; CDR3aa: CASSLGASGANVLTF
v_gene: TRBV7-9; d_gene: TRBD2; j_gene: TRBJ2-2; abundance: .; CDR3nt: TGTGCCAGCAGCTGGGGGACTAGCGGGACCACCGGGGAGCTGTTTTTT; CDR3aa: CASSWGTSGTTGELFF
v_gene: TRBV10-1; d_gene: .; j_gene: TRBJ2-7; abundance: .; CDR3nt: TGCGCCAGCAGCACCCCGGACTCGTACGAGCAGTACTTC; CDR3aa: CASSTPDSYEQYF
v_gene: TRBV9; d_gene: TRBD1; j_gene: TRBJ1-4; abundance: .; CDR3nt: TGTGCCAGCAGCGGGACAGGGTTCGGTGAAAAACTGTTTTTT; CDR3aa: CASSGTGFGEKLFF
v_gene: TRBV2; d_gene: TRBD2; j_gene: TRBJ2-3; abundance: .; CDR3nt: TGTGCCAGCGTTCTACTAGCGGGAGAGACAGATACGCAGTATTTT; CDR3aa: CASVLLAGETDTQYF
v_gene: TRBV7-6; d_gene: TRBD2; j_gene: TRBJ2-2; abundance: .; CDR3nt: TGTGCCAGCAGCTTTCAAGCGGGAGCTTTCCCCGGGGAGCTGTTTTTT; CDR3aa: CASSFQAGAFPGELFF
v_gene: TRBV9; d_gene: .; j_gene: TRBJ2-2; abundance: once; CDR3nt: TGTGCCAGCAGCGCCACAGGGACCGGGGAGCTGTTTTTT; CDR3aa: CASSATGTGELFF
v_gene: TRBV7-9; d_gene: .; j_gene: TRBJ2-7; abundance: .; CDR3nt: TGTGCCAGCAGCTTAGGGGCCCCGGGAGAAATCTACGAGCAGTACTTC; CDR3aa: CASSLGAPGEIYEQYF
v_gene: TRBV11-3; d_gene: TRBD2; j_gene: TRBJ2-5; abundance: .; CDR3nt: TGTGCCAGCAGCCCCGGGTCATATGGACTAGCGGGAGTTCAAGAGACCCAGTACTTC; CDR3aa: CASSPGSYGLAGVQETQYF
v_gene: TRBV27; d_gene: TRBD1; j_gene: TRBJ1-2; abundance: .; CDR3nt: TGTGCCAGCAGTCTCCAGGGGGGCGGCTATGGCTACACCTTC; CDR3aa: CASSLQGGGYGYTF
v_gene: TRBV10-2; d_gene: .; j_gene: TRBJ2-2; abundance: once; CDR3nt: TGCGCCAGCAGTGAAGGCCAAAACACCGGGGAGCTGTTTTTT; CDR3aa: CASSEGQNTGELFF
v_gene: TRBV10-2; d_gene: TRBD1; j_gene: TRBJ2-7; abundance: .; CDR3nt: TGCGCCAGCACTGACAGGGTCGAGCAGTACTTC; CDR3aa: CASTDRVEQYF
v_gene: TRBV7-8; d_gene: .; j_gene: TRBJ1-3; abundance: .; CDR3nt: TGTGCCAGCAGCCCGGACGGTTTCTCCGGAAACACCATATATTTT; CDR3aa: CASSPDGFSGNTIYF
v_gene: TRBV11-2; d_gene: TRBD2; j_gene: TRBJ2-3; abundance: .; CDR3nt: TGTGCCAGCAGCTTTCCCCCCGGGACTAGCGGGATTGGCACAGATACGCAGTATTTT; CDR3aa: CASSFPPGTSGIGTDTQYF
v_gene: TRBV27; d_gene: .; j_gene: TRBJ1-1; abundance: once; CDR3nt: TGTGCCAGCAGTTTCGTTGGGGGAGGCACTGAAGCTTTCTTT; CDR3aa: CASSFVGGGTEAFF